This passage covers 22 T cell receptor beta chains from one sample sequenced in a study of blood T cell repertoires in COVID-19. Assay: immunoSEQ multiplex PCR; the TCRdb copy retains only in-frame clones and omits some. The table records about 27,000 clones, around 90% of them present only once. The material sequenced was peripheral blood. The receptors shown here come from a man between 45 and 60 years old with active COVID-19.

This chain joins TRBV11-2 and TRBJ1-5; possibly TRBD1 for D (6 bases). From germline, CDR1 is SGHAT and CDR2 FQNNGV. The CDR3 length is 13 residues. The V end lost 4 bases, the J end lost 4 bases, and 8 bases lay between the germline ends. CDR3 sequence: CASSSRGNQPQHF. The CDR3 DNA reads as TGTGCCAGCAGCTCTAGGGGGAATCAGCCCCAGCATTTT.

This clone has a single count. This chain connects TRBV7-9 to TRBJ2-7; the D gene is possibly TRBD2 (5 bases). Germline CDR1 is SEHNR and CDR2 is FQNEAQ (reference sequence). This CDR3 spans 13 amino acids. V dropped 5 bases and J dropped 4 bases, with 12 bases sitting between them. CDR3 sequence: CASSQPGGYEQYV. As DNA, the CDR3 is TGTGCCAGCAGCCAACCCGGAGGTTACGAGCAGTACGTC.

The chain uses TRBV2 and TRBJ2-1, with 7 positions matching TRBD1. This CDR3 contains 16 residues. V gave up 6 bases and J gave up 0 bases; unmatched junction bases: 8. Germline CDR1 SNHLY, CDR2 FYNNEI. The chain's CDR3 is CASRAQGGGSYNEQFF. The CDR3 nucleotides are TGTGCCAGCAGGGCCCAAGGGGGCGGCTCCTACAATGAGCAGTTCTTC. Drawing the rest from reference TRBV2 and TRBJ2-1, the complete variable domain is EPEVTQTPSHQVTQMGQEVILRCVPISNHLYFYWYRQILGQKVEFLVSFYNNEISEKSEIFDDQFSVERPDGSNFTLKIRSTKLEDSAMYFCASRAQGGGSYNEQFFGPGTRLTVL.

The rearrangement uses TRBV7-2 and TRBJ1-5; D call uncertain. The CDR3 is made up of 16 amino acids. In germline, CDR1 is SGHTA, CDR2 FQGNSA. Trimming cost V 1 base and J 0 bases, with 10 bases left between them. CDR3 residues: CASSLVVHGSNQPQHF. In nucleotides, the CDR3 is TGTGCCAGCAGCTTAGTAGTCCACGGTAGCAATCAGCCCCAGCATTTT.

The CDR3 DNA sequence: TGTGCCTGGAGTGGTGGGTCTAGCGGGGACACAGATACGCAGTATTTT. Translation: CAWSGGSSGDTDTQYF. The V gene is TRBV30, the J gene TRBJ2-3; 9 bases fit TRBD2. J was trimmed by 2 bases and V by 1 base; bases with no gene match: 7. Germline lookup yields CDR1 GTSNPN and CDR2 SVGIG (reference sequence). The CDR3 is 16 residues long.

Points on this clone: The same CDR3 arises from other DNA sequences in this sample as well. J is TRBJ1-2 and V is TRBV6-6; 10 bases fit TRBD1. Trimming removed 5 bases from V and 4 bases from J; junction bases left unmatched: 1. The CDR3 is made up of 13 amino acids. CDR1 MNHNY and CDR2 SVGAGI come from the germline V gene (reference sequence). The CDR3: CASSRTGGYGYTF. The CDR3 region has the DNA TGTGCCAGCAGTCGGACAGGGGGCTATGGCTACACCTTC.

The CDR3 DNA reads as TGTGCCAGCAGCGCTCAAGGGGCTGGGGCCAACGTCCTGACTTTC. It codes for CASSAQGAGANVLTF. The chain has TRBV6-2 or TRBV6-3 and TRBJ2-6; TRBD1 might be the D (5 bases). The CDR3 sequence is 15 residues long. Germline CDR1 is MNHEY and CDR2 is SVGEGT. The V end lost 6 bases, the J end lost 2 bases, and 11 bases lay between the germline ends.

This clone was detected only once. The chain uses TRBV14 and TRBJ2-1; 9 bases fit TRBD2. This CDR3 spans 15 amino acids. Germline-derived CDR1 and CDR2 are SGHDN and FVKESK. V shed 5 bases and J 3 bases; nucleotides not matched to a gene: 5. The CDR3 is CASSVAGGSYNEQFF. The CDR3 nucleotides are TGTGCCAGCAGCGTGGCGGGGGGGAGCTACAATGAGCAGTTCTTC.

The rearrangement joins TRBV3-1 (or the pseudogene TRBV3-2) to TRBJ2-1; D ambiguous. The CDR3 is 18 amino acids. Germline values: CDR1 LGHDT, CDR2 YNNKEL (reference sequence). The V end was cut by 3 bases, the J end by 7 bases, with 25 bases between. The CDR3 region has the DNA TGTGCCAGCAGCCACCACGAGGATAGTGAGACTCCCTGGAATGAGCAGTTCTTC. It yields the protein CASSHHEDSETPWNEQFF.

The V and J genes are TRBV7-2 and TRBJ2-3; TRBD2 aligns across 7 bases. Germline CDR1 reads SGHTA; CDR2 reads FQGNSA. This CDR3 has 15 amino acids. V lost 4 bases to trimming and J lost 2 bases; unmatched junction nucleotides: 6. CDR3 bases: TGTGCCAGCAGCTCCCGACTAGCCTTCACAGATACGCAGTATTTT. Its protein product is CASSSRLAFTDTQYF.

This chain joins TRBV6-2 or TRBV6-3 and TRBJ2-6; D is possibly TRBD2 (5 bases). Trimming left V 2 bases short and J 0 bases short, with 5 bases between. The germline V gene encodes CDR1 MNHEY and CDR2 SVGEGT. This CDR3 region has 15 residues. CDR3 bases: TGTGCCAGCAGTTACGGGAGCTCTGGGGCCAACGTCCTGACTTTC. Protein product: CASSYGSSGANVLTF.

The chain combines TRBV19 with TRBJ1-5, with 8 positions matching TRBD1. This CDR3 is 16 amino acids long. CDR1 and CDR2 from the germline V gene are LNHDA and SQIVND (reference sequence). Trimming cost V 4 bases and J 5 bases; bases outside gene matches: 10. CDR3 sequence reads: CASSKDRVLVYQPQHF. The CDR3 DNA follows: TGTGCCAGTAGTAAGGACAGGGTCTTAGTGTATCAGCCCCAGCATTTT.

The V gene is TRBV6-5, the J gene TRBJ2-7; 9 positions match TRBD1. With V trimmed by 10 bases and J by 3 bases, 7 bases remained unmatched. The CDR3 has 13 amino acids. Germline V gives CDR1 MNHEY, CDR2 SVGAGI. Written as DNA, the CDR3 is TGTGCCACCTTGACAGGGGGGAACTACGAGCAGTACTTC. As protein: CATLTGGNYEQYF.

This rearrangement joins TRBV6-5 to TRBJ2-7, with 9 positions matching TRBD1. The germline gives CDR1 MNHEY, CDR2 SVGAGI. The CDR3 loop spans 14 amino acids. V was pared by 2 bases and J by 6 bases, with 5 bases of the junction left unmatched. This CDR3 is CASSYGGQGSEQYV. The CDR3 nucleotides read TGTGCCAGCAGTTACGGGGGACAGGGAAGCGAGCAGTACGTC.

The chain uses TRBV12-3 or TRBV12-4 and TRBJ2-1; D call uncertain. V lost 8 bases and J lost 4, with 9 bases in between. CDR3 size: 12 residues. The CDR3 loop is CASRWLYNEQFF. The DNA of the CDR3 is TGTGCCAGCCGATGGCTGTACAATGAGCAGTTCTTC.

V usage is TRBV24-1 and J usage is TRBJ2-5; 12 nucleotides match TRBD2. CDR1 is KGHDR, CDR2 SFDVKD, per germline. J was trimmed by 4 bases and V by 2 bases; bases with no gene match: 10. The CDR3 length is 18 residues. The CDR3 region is CATSDSNSLAGGGETQYF. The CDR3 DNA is TGTGCCACCAGTGATTCGAACTCACTAGCGGGAGGCGGAGAGACCCAGTACTTC.

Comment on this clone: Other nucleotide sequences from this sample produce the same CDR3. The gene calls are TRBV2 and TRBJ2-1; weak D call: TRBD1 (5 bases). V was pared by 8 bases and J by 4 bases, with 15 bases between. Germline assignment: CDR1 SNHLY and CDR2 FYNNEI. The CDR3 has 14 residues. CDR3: CASGEGATYNEQFF. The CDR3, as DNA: TGTGCCAGCGGGGAAGGGGCCACGTACAATGAGCAGTTCTTC.

The CDR3 DNA reads TGTGCCAGCAGCCAAGACCTAGTCCCCGGGGAGCTGTTTTTT. Its protein product is CASSQDLVPGELFF. The rearrangement uses TRBV14 and TRBJ2-2, with no clear D. The CDR3 sequence is 14 residues long. Trimming left V 0 bases short and J 6 bases short, with 8 bases between. Germline CDR1 reads SGHDN; CDR2 reads FVKESK.

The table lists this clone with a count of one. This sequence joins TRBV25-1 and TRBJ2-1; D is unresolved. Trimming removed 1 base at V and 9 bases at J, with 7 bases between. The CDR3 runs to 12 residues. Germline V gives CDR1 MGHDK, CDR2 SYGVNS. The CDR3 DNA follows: TGTGCCAGCAGTGAATTGAGCTTTGAGCAGTTCTTC. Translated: CASSELSFEQFF.

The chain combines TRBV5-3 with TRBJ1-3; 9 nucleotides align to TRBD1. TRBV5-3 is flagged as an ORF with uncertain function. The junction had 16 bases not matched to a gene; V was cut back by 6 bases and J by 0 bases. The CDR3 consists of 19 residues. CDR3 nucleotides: TGTGCCAGAACCCCGCCCCCGGGACAGGGATACCACTCTGGAAACACCATATATTTT. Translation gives CARTPPPGQGYHSGNTIYF.

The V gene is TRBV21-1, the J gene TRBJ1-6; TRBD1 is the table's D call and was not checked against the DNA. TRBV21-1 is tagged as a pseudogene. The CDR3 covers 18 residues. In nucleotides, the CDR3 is TGTGCCAGCAGCAAAGCGCCTGGACAGAGCTCCTATAATTCACCCCTCCACTTT. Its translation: CASSKAPGQSSYNSPLHF.

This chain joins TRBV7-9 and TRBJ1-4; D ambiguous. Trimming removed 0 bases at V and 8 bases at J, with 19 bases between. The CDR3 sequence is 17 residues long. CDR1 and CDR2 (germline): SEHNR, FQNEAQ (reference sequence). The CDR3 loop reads CASSLAGRIPPGEKLFF. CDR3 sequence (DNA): TGTGCCAGCAGCTTAGCGGGGAGAATACCCCCTGGAGAAAAACTGTTTTTT.